This T cell receptor beta chain was sequenced in a study of T cells in Graves' hyperthyroidism and ophthalmopathy. The CDR3 totals 16 residues. Germline-derived CDR1 and CDR2 are MGHRA and YSYEKL. V lost 2 bases to trimming and J lost 2 bases, with 16 bases between them. General study results and limits: Most clonotypes expanded in thyroid above 0.001 were likewise present in blood. Median prediction lead before ophthalmopathy onset was around seven months with the model.

Amplified TCR beta CDR3 regions derived from RNA transcripts. A set of HTBI primers served as the primers for a first-round RT-PCR of the TCR CDR3. TCRdb re-derived calls from the multiplex PCR reads in MiXCR, one entry per CDR3 protein. The sample lists hundreds of thousands of distinct CDR3 sequences; approximately 25% were seen once. A word on this clonotype: Its antigen is still unknown.

PBMCs stemmed from approximately 9.1 ml fresh peripheral blood. The rearrangement links TRBV4-1 to TRBJ2-7, with D possibly TRBD2 on 6 matching bases. Sequenced: blood. This receptor was taken from a woman in her twenties or thirties with Graves' ophthalmopathy. CDR3 coding DNA: TGCGCCAGCAGCCAACCAACCGGGGGAAGGCCCTACGAGCAGTACTTC. Translated, it gives CASSQPTGGRPYEQYF.